This T cell receptor beta chain was recorded in a study of blood T cell repertoires in COVID-19. Study-level information: Both acute and convalescent COVID-19 samples were obtained from the United States, Italy and Spain. The analysed material was cDNA or gDNA that came from T cells, B-cell-depleted T cells, or PBMCs.

The V segment lost 1 base and the J segment 5 bases; nucleotides outside the gene matches: 17. The CDR3 consists of 19 residues. Germline CDR1 is MGHRA and CDR2 is YSYEKL. Methods used by the authors: The authors estimated nucleated cell counts from reference gene primer amplification. Sequenced by immunoSEQ multiplex PCR; TCRdb stores in-frame clones only, minus some. That table supplies the V and J calls and clone size; D and trimming were determined from the DNA. In the table there are about 260,000 clones, roughly 86% of which are singletons. Sequenced input: peripheral blood. The chain employs TRBV4-1 and TRBJ2-3, with TRBD2 matching 8 bases. The clonotype was recovered from a man aged 35 to 55 who had recovered from COVID-19. The CDR3 DNA follows: TGCGCCAGCAGCCAAGTTGGGGGCCTAGGCGGGGGGTTCAGAGATACGCAGTATTTT. It specifies CASSQVGGLGGGFRDTQYF.